Listed below are T cell receptor beta chains from one sample, sequenced in a study of blood T cell repertoires in COVID-19. Assay used: immunoSEQ multiplex PCR; TCRdb lists only in-frame clones, some missing. The data show around 160,000 clones, 70% to 90% seen once. Sequencing was carried out using peripheral blood. The receptors stem from a middle-aged woman with active or convalescent COVID-19. The CDR3 runs from the conserved cysteine through the conserved F or W. The D gene is left open where the match is weak. Clone size, where shown, is once, few, many, or a class for clones that have expanded.

>15|.|TRBJ1-1|TRBV3-1/TRBV3-2|.
CASSRAPGESAEAFF
TGTGCCAGCAGCCGTGCGCCAGGGGAATCGGCTGAAGCTTTCTTT
>16|TRBD1|TRBJ1-3|TRBV10-3|.
CAISPGQGYSGNTIYF
TGTGCCATCAGCCCGGGACAGGGATACTCTGGAAACACCATATATTTT
>16|TRBD1|TRBJ2-3|TRBV9|.
CASSVDLQGASDTQYF
TGTGCCAGCAGCGTAGATCTCCAGGGGGCATCAGATACGCAGTATTTT
>14|TRBD1|TRBJ2-7|TRBV5-6|.
CASSSRDSLREQYF
TGTGCCAGCAGCTCCCGGGACAGCCTACGAGAGCAGTACTTC
>15|TRBD1|TRBJ1-2|TRBV5-1|few
CASSSGTGGVYGYTF
TGCGCCAGCAGCTCGGGGACAGGGGGCGTCTATGGCTACACCTTC
>12|.|TRBJ1-1|TRBV29-1|.
CSAGAGNTEAFF
TGCAGCGCAGGGGCAGGGAACACTGAAGCTTTCTTT
>13|.|TRBJ1-4|TRBV7-9|.
CASSPPGWEKLFF
TGTGCCAGCAGCCCCCCGGGGTGGGAAAAACTGTTTTTT
>18|TRBD2|TRBJ2-2|TRBV7-2|once
CASSFSLMAGVVTGELFF
TGTGCCAGCAGCTTTAGCCTAATGGCGGGGGTAGTGACCGGGGAGCTGTTTTTT
>13|.|TRBJ1-2|TRBV3-1/TRBV3-2|.
CASSQGGGHGYTF
TGTGCCAGCAGCCAAGGAGGGGGACATGGCTACACCTTC
>15|.|TRBJ2-2|TRBV7-9|.
CASSRQAANTGELFF
TGTGCCAGCAGCCGACAGGCCGCGAACACCGGGGAGCTGTTTTTT
>13|.|TRBJ1-2|TRBV7-9|once
CACKGELSYGYTF
TGTGCCTGCAAGGGGGAATTGAGCTATGGCTACACCTTC
>19|.|TRBJ1-2|TRBV4-1|.
CASSQGVMTAPKPGYGYTF
TGCGCCAGCAGCCAAGGAGTCATGACAGCCCCGAAACCTGGCTATGGCTACACCTTC
>13|.|TRBJ2-5|TRBV9|.
CASSPLYQETQYF
TGTGCCAGCAGCCCGTTGTACCAAGAGACCCAGTACTTC
>15|TRBD1|TRBJ1-1|TRBV18|once
CASSPRGQGWTEAFF
TGTGCCAGCTCACCAAGGGGACAGGGGTGGACTGAAGCTTTCTTT
>13|.|TRBJ1-1|TRBV9|.
CASSESRGTEAFF
TGTGCCAGCAGCGAATCCCGGGGCACTGAAGCTTTCTTT
>14|TRBD1|TRBJ2-2|TRBV29-1|.
CSAATGGETGELFF
TGCAGCGCCGCGACAGGGGGGGAGACCGGGGAGCTGTTTTTT
>13|TRBD2|TRBJ2-7|TRBV27|.
CASGLAGGYEQYF
TGTGCCAGCGGCCTAGCGGGAGGTTACGAGCAGTACTTC
>18|TRBD2|TRBJ2-4|TRBV29-1|.
CSAFLTSGRARGKNIQYF
TGCAGCGCCTTCCTGACTAGCGGGAGGGCCCGTGGCAAAAACATTCAGTACTTC
>13|TRBD1|TRBJ1-4|TRBV19|.
CASSIQGGEKLFF
TGTGCCAGTAGTATACAGGGGGGTGAAAAACTGTTTTTT
>17|TRBD2|TRBJ2-7|TRBV4-1|.
CASSHLRGGVGEYEQYF
TGCGCCAGCAGCCACCTCCGGGGAGGGGTCGGAGAATACGAGCAGTACTTC
>11|.|TRBJ1-2|TRBV5-5|.
CASSLGGGQSF
TGTGCCAGCAGCTTGGGAGGTGGACAATCCTTC
>13|.|TRBJ1-2|TRBV7-2|.
CASSYYRWYGYTF
TGTGCCAGCAGTTACTACAGGTGGTATGGCTACACCTTC
>17|TRBD1|TRBJ1-1|TRBV5-1|.
CASSLGQGRGRNTEAFF
TGCGCCAGCAGCCTAGGACAGGGAAGGGGTAGGAACACTGAAGCTTTCTTT
>15|.|TRBJ2-6|TRBV5-4|.
CASSLGGSGANVLTF
TGTGCCAGCAGCTTGGGCGGGTCTGGAGCCAACGTCCTGACTTTC
>14|.|TRBJ1-2|TRBV2|.
CASSGQTNAWGYTF
TGTGCCAGCAGCGGACAGACCAACGCCTGGGGCTACACCTTC
>16|TRBD1|TRBJ2-1|TRBV15|.
CATSRGTGEFWDEQFF
TGTGCCACCAGCAGGGGGACAGGTGAATTCTGGGATGAGCAGTTCTTC
>16|TRBD1|TRBJ2-1|TRBV9|.
CASSASGTEPYNEQFF
TGTGCCAGCAGCGCCTCCGGGACAGAACCCTACAATGAGCAGTTCTTC
>16|.|TRBJ1-6|TRBV7-8|.
CASSLARPGFNSPLHF
TGTGCCAGCAGCTTAGCCCGTCCGGGGTTTAATTCACCCCTCCACTTT
>14|.|TRBJ1-1|TRBV9|once
CASSVWGLDTEAFF
TGTGCCAGCAGCGTCTGGGGGCTGGACACTGAAGCTTTCTTT
>12|.|TRBJ1-1|TRBV10-1|.
CASSAGRTEAFF
TGCGCCAGCAGCGCAGGCCGCACTGAAGCTTTCTTT
>19|TRBD1|TRBJ1-2|TRBV4-1|.
CASSQEGVWGTGLNYGYTF
TGCGCCAGCAGCCAAGAGGGCGTATGGGGGACAGGTCTCAACTATGGCTACACCTTC
>13|.|TRBJ1-1|TRBV2|.
CASSEGRNTEAFF
TGTGCCAGCAGTGAGGGCCGTAACACTGAAGCTTTCTTT
>15|.|TRBJ1-5|TRBV6-5|once
CASRRARDSNQPQHF
TGTGCCAGCAGGAGGGCCCGGGACTCCAATCAGCCCCAGCATTTT
>15|.|TRBJ1-2|TRBV2|.
CASSERQGLYYGYTF
TGTGCCAGCAGTGAGAGGCAGGGGCTCTACTATGGCTACACCTTC
>22|.|TRBJ1-5|TRBV12-5|.
CASGLVGVDAGLRGYSNQPQHF
TGTGCTAGTGGTTTGGTAGGGGTTGACGCAGGATTAAGGGGTTATAGCAATCAGCCCCAGCATTTT
>14|.|TRBJ2-2|TRBV5-1|.
CASMENPIGGELFF
TGCGCCAGCATGGAGAATCCTATTGGGGGGGAGCTGTTTTTT
>11|.|TRBJ2-7|TRBV5-1|.
CASTGTYEQYF
TGCGCCAGCACAGGGACCTACGAGCAGTACTTC
>14|TRBD1|TRBJ1-5|TRBV28|few
CASRETGGNQPQHF
TGTGCCAGCAGAGAGACAGGGGGCAATCAGCCCCAGCATTTT
>16|TRBD2|TRBJ2-7|TRBV28|.
CASSPGGGPVIYEQYF
TGTGCCAGCAGCCCCGGCGGGGGACCGGTTATCTACGAGCAGTACTTC
>15|TRBD1|TRBJ1-4|TRBV2|.
CASSARGPTNEKLFF
TGTGCCAGCAGCGCCAGGGGGCCAACTAATGAAAAACTGTTTTTT
>15|.|TRBJ2-2|TRBV7-9|.
CASSPRQTLAGELFF
TGTGCCAGCAGCCCTCGACAGACCCTGGCCGGGGAGCTGTTTTTT
>18|TRBD2|TRBJ2-7|TRBV7-2|.
CASSSNPPRAGATYEQYF
TGTGCCAGCAGCTCGAATCCTCCCAGAGCGGGGGCGACCTACGAGCAGTACTTC
>17|.|TRBJ1-3|TRBV2|.
CASSVRMGGRSGNTIYF
TGTGCCAGCAGTGTAAGAATGGGGGGACGCTCTGGAAACACCATATATTTT
>12|.|TRBJ1-6|TRBV11-2|.
CASTNMAAPLHF
TGTGCCAGCACCAATATGGCTGCACCCCTCCACTTT
>11|.|TRBJ1-1|TRBV6-5|.
CASSPYTEAFF
TGTGCCAGCAGCCCATACACTGAAGCTTTCTTT
>15|.|TRBJ1-2|TRBV7-9|.
CASSPLATGNYGYTF
TGTGCCAGCAGCCCGCTCGCTACAGGGAACTATGGCTACACCTTC
>13|.|TRBJ1-2|TRBV19|.
CASSIPNPSGYTF
TGTGCCAGTAGTATCCCTAATCCGTCGGGCTACACCTTC